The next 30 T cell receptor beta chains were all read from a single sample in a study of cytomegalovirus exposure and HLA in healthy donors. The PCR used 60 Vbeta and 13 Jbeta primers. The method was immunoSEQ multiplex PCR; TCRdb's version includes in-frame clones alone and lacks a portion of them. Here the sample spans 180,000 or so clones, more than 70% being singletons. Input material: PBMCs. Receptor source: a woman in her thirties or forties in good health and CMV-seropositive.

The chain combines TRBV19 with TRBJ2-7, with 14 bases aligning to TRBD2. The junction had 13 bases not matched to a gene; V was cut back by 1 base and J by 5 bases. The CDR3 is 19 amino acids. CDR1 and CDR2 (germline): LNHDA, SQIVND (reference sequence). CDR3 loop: CASSIAGTSGRGKRHEQYF. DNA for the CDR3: TGTGCCAGTAGTATAGCCGGGACTAGCGGGAGAGGTAAAAGACACGAGCAGTACTTC.

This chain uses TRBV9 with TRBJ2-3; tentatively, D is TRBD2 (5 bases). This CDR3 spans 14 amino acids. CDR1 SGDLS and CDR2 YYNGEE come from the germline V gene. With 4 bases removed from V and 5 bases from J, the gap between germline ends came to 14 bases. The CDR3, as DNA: TGTGCCAGCAGCCCCCGGACTCAAATAGATACGCAGTATTTT. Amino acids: CASSPRTQIDTQYF.

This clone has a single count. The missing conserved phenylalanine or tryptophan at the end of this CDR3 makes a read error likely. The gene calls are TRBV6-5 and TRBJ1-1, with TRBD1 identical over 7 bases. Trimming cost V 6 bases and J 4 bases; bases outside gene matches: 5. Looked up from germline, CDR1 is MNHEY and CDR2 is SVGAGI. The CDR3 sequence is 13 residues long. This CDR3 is CASRGTAATEAFL. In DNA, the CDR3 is TGTGCCAGCAGGGGGACAGCCGCCACTGAAGCTTTCCTT.

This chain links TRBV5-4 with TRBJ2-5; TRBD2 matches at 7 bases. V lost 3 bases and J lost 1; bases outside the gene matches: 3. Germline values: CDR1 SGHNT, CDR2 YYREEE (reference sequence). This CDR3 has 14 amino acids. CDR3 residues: CASSSWTSQETQYF. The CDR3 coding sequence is TGTGCCAGCAGCTCGTGGACTAGCCAAGAGACCCAGTACTTC.

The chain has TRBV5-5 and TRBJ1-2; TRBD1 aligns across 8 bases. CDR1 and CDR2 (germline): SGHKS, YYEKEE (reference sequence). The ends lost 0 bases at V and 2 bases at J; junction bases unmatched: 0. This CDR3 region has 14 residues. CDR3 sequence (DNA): TGTGCCAGCAGCTTGGGGACAGGGAACTATGGCTACACCTTC. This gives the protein CASSLGTGNYGYTF.

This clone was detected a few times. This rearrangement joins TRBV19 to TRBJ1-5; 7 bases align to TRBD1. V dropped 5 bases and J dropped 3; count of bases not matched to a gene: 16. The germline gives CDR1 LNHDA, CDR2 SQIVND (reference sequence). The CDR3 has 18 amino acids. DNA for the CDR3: TGTGCCAGTAGTGGGAACCGGGACAGAGTTTTCGACAATCAGCCCCAGCATTTT. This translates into CASSGNRDRVFDNQPQHF.

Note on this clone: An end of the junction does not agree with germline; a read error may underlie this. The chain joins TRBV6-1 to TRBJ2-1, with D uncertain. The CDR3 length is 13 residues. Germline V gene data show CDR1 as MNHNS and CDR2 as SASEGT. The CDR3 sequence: CACSPELYNEQFF. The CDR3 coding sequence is TGTGCCTGCAGCCCGGAGTTATACAATGAGCAGTTCTTC.

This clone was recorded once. Written as DNA, the CDR3 is TGTGCCAGCAGCTTGGTAGAGATTGAGCAGTTCTTC. It encodes CASSLVEIEQFF. This chain joins TRBV7-9 and TRBJ2-1, with no clear D. Germline V gives CDR1 SEHNR, CDR2 FQNEAQ (reference sequence). Between the trimmed V and J ends, which lost 3 bases and 9 bases, there was a span of 9 bases. This CDR3 spans 12 amino acids.

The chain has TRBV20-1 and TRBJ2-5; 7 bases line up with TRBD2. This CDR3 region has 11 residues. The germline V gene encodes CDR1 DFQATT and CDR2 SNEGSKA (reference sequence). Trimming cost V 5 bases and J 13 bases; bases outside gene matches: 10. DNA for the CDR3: TGCAGTGCTCGCGGGAGCCGAAGCGGGTACTTC. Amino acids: CSARGSRSGYF.

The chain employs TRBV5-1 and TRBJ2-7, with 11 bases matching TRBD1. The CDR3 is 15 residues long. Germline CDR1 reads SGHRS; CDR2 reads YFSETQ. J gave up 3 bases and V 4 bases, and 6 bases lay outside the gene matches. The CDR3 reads CASSDPGTGGYEQYF. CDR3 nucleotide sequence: TGCGCCAGCAGCGACCCCGGGACAGGGGGCTACGAGCAGTACTTC.

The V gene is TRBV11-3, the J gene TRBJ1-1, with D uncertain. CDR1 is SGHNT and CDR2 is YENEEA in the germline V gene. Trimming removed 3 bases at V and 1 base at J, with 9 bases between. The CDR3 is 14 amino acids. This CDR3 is CASSFNGPNTEAFF. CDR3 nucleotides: TGTGCCAGCAGCTTCAATGGCCCGAACACTGAAGCTTTCTTT.

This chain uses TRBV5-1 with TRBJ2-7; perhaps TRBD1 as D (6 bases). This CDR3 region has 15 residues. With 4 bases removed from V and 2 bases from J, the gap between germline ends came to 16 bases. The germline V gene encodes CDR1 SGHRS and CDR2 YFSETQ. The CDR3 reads CASSPNPTGPYEQYF. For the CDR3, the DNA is TGCGCCAGCAGCCCCAACCCGACAGGTCCCTACGAGCAGTACTTC.

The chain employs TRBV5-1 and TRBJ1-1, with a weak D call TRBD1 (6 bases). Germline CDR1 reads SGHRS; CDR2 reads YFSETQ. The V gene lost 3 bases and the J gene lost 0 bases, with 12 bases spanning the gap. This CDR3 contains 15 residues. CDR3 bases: TGCGCCAGCAGCTGGAATACAGGGATGAACACTGAAGCTTTCTTT. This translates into CASSWNTGMNTEAFF.

CDR3 loop: CASSYGAGGGYGYTF. DNA for the CDR3: TGTGCCAGCAGTTACGGGGCAGGGGGCGGCTATGGCTACACCTTC. The rearrangement links TRBV6-5 to TRBJ1-2; 8 bases match TRBD1. Trimming cost V 2 bases and J 4 bases; bases outside gene matches: 6. The CDR3 is 15 amino acids. Germline CDR1 and CDR2: MNHEY and SVGAGI.

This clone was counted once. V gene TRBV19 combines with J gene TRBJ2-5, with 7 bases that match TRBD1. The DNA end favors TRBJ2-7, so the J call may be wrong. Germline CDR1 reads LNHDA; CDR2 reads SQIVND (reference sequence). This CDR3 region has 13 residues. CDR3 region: CASSMTGSYEQYF. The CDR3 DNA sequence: TGTGCCAGTAGTATGACAGGGAGTTACGAGCAGTACTTC.

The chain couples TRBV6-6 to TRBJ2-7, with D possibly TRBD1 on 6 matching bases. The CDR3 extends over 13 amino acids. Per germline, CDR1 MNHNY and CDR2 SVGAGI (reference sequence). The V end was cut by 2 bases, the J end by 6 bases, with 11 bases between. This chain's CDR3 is CASSYTGLREQYF. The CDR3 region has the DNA TGTGCCAGCAGTTACACAGGGCTTCGCGAGCAGTACTTC.

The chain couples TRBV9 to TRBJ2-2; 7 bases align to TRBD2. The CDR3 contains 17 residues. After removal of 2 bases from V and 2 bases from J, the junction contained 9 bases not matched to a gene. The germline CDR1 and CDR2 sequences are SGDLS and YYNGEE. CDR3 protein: CASSVPPGGSNTGELFF. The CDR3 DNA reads TGTGCCAGCAGCGTCCCTCCGGGCGGGAGTAACACCGGGGAGCTGTTTTTT.

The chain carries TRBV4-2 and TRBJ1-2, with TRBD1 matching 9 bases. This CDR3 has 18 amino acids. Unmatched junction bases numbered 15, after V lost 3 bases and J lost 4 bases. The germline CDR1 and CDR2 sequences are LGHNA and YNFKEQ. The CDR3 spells CASSQVLGTGGFSYGYTF. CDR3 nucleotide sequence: TGTGCCAGCAGCCAGGTTCTGGGTACAGGGGGCTTTAGCTATGGCTACACCTTC.

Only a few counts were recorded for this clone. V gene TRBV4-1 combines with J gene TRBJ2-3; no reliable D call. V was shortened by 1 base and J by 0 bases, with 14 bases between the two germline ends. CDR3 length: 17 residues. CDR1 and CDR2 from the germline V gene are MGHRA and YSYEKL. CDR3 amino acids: CASSQVVYGESTDTQYF. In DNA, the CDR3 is TGCGCCAGCAGCCAAGTAGTGTATGGAGAAAGCACAGATACGCAGTATTTT.

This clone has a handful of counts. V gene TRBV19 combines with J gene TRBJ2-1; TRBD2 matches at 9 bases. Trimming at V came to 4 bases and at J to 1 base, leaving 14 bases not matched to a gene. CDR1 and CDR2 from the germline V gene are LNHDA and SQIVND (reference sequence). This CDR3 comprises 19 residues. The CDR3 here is CASSKALAGDPGSYNEQFF. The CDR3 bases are TGTGCCAGTAGTAAAGCATTAGCGGGAGATCCAGGTTCCTACAATGAGCAGTTCTTC.

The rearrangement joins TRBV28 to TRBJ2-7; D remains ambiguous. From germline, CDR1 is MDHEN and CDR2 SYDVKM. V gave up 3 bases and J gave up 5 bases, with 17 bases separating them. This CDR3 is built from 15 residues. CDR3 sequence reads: CASSFALPKVDEQYF. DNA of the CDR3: TGTGCCAGCAGTTTTGCACTCCCAAAAGTGGACGAGCAGTACTTC.

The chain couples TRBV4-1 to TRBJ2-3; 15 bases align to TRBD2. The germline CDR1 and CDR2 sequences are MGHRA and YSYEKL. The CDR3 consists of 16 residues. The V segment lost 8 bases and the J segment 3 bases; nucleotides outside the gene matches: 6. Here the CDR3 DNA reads TGCGCCAGCGGGACTAGCGGGAGGAGATTGACAGATACGCAGTATTTT. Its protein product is CASGTSGRRLTDTQYF.

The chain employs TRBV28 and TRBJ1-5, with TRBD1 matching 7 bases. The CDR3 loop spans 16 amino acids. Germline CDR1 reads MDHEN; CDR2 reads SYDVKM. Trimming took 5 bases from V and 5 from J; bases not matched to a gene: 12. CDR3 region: CASSPNPDRAYQPQHF. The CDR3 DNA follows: TGTGCCAGCAGTCCTAACCCCGACAGGGCCTATCAGCCCCAGCATTTT.

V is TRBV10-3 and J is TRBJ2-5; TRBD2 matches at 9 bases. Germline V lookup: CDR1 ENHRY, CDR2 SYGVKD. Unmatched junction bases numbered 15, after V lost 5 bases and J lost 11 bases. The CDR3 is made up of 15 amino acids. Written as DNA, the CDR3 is TGTGCCATCAGTTCAGGGTCTAGCGGGGAGAAAGAGCAGTACTTC. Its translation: CAISSGSSGEKEQYF.

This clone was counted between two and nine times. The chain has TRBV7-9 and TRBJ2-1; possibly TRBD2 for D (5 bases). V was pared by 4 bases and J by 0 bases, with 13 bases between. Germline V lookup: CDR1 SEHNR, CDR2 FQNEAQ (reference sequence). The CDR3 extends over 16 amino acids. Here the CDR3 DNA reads TGTGCCAGCAGCTCCATATATGGGAGCTCCTACAATGAGCAGTTCTTC. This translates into CASSSIYGSSYNEQFF.

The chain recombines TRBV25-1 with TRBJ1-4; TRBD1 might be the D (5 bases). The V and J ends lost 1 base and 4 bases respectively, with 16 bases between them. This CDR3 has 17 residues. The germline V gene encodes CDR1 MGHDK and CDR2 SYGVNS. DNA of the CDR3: TGTGCCAGCAGTGAATGGTCATCCGCCAGGGATAATGAAAAACTGTTTTTT. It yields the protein CASSEWSSARDNEKLFF.

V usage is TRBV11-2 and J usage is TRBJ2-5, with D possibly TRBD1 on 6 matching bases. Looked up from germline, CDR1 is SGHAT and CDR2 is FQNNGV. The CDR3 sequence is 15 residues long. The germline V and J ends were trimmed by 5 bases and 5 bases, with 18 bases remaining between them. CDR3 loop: CASSRRGDGRETQYF. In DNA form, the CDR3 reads TGTGCCAGCAGCCGCAGGGGCGACGGCCGGGAGACCCAGTACTTC.

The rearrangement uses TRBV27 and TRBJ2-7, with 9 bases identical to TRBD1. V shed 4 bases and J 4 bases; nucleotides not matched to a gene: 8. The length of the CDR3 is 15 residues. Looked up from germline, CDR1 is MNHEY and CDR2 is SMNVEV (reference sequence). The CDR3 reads CASSYLGQGTYEQYF. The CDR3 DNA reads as TGTGCCAGCAGTTATTTGGGACAGGGAACGTACGAGCAGTACTTC.

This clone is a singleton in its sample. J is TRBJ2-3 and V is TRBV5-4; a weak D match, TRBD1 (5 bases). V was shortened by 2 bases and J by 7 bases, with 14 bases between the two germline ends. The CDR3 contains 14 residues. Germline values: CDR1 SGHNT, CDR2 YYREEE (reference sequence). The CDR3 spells CASSFRPKGYTQYF. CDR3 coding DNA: TGTGCCAGCAGCTTCAGGCCAAAGGGGTATACGCAGTATTTT. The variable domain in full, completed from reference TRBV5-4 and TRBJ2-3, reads ETGVTQSPTHLIKTRGQQVTLRCSSQSGHNTVSWYQQALGQGPQFIFQYYREEENGRGNFPPRFSGLQFPNYSSELNVNALELDDSALYLCASSFRPKGYTQYFGPGTRLTVL.

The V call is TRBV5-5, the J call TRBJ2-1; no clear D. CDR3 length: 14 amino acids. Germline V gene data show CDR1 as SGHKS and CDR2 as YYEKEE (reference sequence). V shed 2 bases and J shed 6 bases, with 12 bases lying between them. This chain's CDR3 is CASSFGRTGNEQFF. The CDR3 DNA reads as TGTGCCAGCAGCTTCGGTCGTACGGGCAATGAGCAGTTCTTC.